The text below deals with one TCR beta chain. Its matching antigen is unknown. The data stem from a study of cytomegalovirus exposure and HLA in healthy donors. General study findings and limits: In a later analysis, the majority of CMV-associated beta chains seemingly showed HLA restriction.

The PCR had 60 Vbeta and 13 Jbeta primers. The data were produced by immunoSEQ multiplex PCR, yet TCRdb's version contains in-frame clones alone and is incomplete. The table shows under 110,000 clones, with about 70% occurring only once. This clonotype originated in a female donor in good health and CMV-seronegative. What was sequenced was PBMCs.

CDR3 bases: TGTGCCAGCTCCGGACTAGCGGGAGGTGGTAAGACCCAGTACTTC. Its protein product is CASSGLAGGGKTQYF. The gene calls are TRBV7-2 and TRBJ2-5; 14 bases are shared with TRBD2. This CDR3 spans 15 amino acids. Looked up from germline, CDR1 is SGHTA and CDR2 is FQGNSA. With 8 bases clipped from V and 6 bases from J, the junction kept 8 bases outside the gene matches.